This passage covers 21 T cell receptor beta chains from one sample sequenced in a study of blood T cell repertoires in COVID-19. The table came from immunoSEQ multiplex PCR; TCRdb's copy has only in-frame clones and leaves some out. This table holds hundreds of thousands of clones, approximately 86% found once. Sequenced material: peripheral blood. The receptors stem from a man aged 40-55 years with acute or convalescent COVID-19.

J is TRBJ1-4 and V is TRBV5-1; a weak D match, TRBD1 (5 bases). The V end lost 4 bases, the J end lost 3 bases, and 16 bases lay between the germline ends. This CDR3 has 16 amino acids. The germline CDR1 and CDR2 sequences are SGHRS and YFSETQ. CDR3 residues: CASSRDSQAANEKLFF. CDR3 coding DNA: TGCGCCAGCAGCCGGGACTCTCAAGCGGCTAATGAAAAACTGTTTTTT.

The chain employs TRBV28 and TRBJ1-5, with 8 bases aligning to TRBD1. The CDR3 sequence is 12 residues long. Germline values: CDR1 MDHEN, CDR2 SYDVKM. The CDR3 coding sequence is TGTGCGGTAAGGACAGGGAATGTCCCCCAGCATTTT. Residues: CAVRTGNVPQHF. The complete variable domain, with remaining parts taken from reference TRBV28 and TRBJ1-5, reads DVKVTQSSRYLVKRTGEKVFLECVQDMDHENMFWYRQDPGLGLRLIYFSYDVKMKEKGDIPEGYSVSREKKERFSLILESASTNQTSMYLCAVRTGNVPQHFGDGTRLSIL.

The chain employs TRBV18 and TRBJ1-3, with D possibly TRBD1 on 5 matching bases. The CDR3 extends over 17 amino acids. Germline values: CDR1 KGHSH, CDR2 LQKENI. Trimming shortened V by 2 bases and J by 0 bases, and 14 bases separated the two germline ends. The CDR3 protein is CASSPAYKGYSGNTIYF. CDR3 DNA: TGTGCCAGCTCACCAGCCTATAAGGGGTACTCTGGAAACACCATATATTTT.

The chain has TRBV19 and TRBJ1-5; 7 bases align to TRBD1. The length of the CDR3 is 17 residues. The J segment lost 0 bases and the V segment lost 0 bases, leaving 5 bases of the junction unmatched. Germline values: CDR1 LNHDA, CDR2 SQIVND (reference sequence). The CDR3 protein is CASSIDGGQVSNQPQHF. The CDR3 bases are TGTGCCAGTAGTATAGATGGAGGACAGGTTAGCAATCAGCCCCAGCATTTT.

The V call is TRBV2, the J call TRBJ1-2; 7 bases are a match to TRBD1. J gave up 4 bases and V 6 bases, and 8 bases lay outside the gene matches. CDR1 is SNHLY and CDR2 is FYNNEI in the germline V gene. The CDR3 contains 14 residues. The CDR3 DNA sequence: TGTGCCAGCAGGAGGGGACGGGACAGCTATGGCTACACCTTC. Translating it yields CASRRGRDSYGYTF.

The chain's CDR3 is CASSSGLIVANTIYF. The CDR3 DNA reads as TGTGCCAGCAGCTCGGGACTCATCGTTGCGAACACCATATATTTT. The J gene is TRBJ1-3, the V gene TRBV7-9, with D possibly matching TRBD1 (5 bases). V shed 4 bases and J shed 7 bases, with 17 bases lying between them. The CDR3 extends over 15 amino acids. The germline V gene encodes CDR1 SEHNR and CDR2 FQNEAQ (reference sequence).

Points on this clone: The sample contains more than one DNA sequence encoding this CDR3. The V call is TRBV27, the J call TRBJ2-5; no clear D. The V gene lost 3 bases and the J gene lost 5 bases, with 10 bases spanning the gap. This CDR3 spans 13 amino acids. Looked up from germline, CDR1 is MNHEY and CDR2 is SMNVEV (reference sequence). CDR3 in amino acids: CASSFSGWETQYF. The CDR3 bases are TGTGCCAGCAGTTTCTCCGGGTGGGAGACCCAGTACTTC.

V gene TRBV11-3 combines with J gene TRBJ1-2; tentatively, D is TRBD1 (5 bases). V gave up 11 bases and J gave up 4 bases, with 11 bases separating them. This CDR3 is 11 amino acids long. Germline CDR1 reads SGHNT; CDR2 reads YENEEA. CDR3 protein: CAGDTGYGYTF. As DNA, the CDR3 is TGTGCCGGCGACACAGGCTATGGCTACACCTTC. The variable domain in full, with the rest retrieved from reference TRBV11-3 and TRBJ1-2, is EAGVVQSPRYKIIEKKQPVAFWCNPISGHNTLYWYLQNLGQGPELLIRYENEEAVDDSQLPKDRFSAERLKGVDSTLKIQPAELGDSAVYLCAGDTGYGYTFGSGTRLTVV.

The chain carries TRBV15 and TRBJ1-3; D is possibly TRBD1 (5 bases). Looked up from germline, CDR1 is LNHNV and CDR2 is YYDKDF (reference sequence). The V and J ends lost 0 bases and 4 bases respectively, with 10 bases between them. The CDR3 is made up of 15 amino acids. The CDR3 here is CATSRDGADGNTIYF. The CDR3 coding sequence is TGTGCCACCAGCAGAGATGGGGCGGACGGAAACACCATATATTTT.

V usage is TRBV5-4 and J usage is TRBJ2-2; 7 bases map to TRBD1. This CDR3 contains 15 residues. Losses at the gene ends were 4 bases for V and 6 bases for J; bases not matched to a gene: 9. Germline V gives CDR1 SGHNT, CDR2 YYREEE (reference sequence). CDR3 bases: TGTGCCAGCAGCAACCCGACAGGGTCGGCCGGGGAGCTGTTTTTT. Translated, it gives CASSNPTGSAGELFF.

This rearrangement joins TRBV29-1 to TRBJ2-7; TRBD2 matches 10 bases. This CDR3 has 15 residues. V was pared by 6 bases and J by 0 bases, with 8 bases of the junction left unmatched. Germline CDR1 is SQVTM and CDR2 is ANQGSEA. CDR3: CSVGTTSGLSYEQYF. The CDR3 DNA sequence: TGCAGCGTCGGTACGACTAGCGGGCTCTCCTACGAGCAGTACTTC.

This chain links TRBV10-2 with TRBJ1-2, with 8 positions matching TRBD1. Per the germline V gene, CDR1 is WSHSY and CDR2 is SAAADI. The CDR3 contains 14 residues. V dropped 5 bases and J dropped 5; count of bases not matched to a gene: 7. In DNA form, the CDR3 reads TGCGCCAGCAGTCCCCAGGGGGCAGAGTATGGCTACACCTTC. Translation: CASSPQGAEYGYTF.

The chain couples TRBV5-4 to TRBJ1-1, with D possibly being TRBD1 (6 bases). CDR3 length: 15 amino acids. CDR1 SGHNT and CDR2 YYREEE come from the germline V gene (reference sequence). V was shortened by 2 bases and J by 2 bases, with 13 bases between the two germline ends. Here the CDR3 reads CASSFPGQINTEAFF. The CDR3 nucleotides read TGTGCCAGCAGCTTCCCGGGACAAATAAACACTGAAGCTTTCTTT.

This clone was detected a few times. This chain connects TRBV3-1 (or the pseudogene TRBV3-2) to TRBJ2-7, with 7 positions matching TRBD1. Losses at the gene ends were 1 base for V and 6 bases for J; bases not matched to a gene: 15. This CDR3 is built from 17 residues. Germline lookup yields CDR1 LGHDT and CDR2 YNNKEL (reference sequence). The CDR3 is CASSQGDRVFFEGEQYF. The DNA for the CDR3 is TGTGCCAGCAGCCAAGGGGACAGAGTCTTCTTCGAGGGCGAGCAGTACTTC.

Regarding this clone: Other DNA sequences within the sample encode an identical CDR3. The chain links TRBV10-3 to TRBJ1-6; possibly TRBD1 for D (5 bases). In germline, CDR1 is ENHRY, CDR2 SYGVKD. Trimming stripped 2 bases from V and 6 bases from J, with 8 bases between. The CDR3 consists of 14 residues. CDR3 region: CAISERGGNSPLHF. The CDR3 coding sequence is TGTGCCATCAGTGAGCGGGGGGGTAATTCACCCCTCCACTTT.

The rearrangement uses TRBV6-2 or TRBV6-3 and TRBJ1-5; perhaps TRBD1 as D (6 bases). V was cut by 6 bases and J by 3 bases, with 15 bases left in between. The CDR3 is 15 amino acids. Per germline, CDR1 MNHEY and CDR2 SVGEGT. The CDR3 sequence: CASSPDRMPNQPQHF. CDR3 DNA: TGTGCCAGCAGCCCCGACAGGATGCCCAATCAGCCCCAGCATTTT.

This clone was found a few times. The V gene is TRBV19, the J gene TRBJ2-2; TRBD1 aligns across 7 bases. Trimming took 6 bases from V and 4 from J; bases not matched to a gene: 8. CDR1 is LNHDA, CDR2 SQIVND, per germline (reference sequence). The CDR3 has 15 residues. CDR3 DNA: TGTGCCAGTAGCGGGACAGCCCGTTCCACCGGGGAGCTGTTTTTT. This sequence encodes CASSGTARSTGELFF. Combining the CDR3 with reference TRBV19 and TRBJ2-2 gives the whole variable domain DGGITQSPKYLFRKEGQNVTLSCEQNLNHDAMYWYRQDPGQGLRLIYYSQIVNDFQKGDIAEGYSVSREKKESFPLTVTSAQKNPTAFYLCASSGTARSTGELFFGEGSRLTVL.

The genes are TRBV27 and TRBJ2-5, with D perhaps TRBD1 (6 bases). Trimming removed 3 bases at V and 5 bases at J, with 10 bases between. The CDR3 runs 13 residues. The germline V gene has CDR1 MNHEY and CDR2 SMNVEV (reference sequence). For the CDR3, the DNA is TGTGCCAGCAGTTTGGTGGGGGCGGAGACCCAGTACTTC. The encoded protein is CASSLVGAETQYF.

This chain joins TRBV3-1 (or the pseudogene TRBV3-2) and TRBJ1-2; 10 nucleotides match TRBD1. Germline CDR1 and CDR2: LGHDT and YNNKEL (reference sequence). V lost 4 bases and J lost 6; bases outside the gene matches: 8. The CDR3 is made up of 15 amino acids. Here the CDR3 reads CASSRSGDRGDGYTF. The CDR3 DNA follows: TGTGCCAGCAGCCGGAGCGGGGACAGGGGAGATGGCTACACCTTC.

The CDR3 protein is CASSWPGGDTQYF. CDR3 coding DNA: TGTGCCAGCAGTTGGCCCGGCGGTGATACGCAGTATTTT. This chain joins TRBV6-5 and TRBJ2-3; D not certain. Germline CDR1 reads MNHEY; CDR2 reads SVGAGI. CDR3 length: 13 amino acids. Trimming took 4 bases from V and 6 from J, leaving 11 bases between them.

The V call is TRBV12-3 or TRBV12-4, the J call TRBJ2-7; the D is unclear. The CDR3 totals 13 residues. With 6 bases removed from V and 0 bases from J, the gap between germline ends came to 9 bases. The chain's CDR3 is CASRARGSYEQYF. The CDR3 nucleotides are TGTGCCAGCAGGGCCCGCGGCTCCTACGAGCAGTACTTC.